Shown below are 14 T cell receptor beta chains from a single sample sequenced in a study of CD8 T cells in Susac syndrome. An input of roughly 0.45 to 1 ug of RNA was subjected to reverse transcription using random hexamers. Each CDR3 protein is one row after TCRdb ran MiXCR on the immunoSEQ multiplex PCR reads. The data contain 200,000 to 300,000 distinct CDR3 sequences, roughly 95% of them singletons. Sequencing was done on a sample of CD4+ T cells from PBMCs. These receptors came from a human donor with Susac syndrome.

The chain employs TRBV2 and TRBJ2-7; 10 nucleotides align to TRBD2. V lost 3 bases and J lost 5; bases outside the gene matches: 10. CDR3 size: 16 residues. From germline, CDR1 is SNHLY and CDR2 FYNNEI. CDR3 nucleotides: TGTGCCAGCAGTGATAGAAGGCTACTAGCGGGACACGAGCAGTACTTC. Encoded protein: CASSDRRLLAGHEQYF.

The chain couples TRBV20-1 to TRBJ2-7, with 7 bases fitting TRBD2. CDR1 and CDR2 from the germline V gene are DFQATT and SNEGSKA (reference sequence). This CDR3 has 14 amino acids. J lost 5 bases, V lost 3 bases, and 10 bases had no gene match. The CDR3 is CSASGRSLVDEQYF. CDR3 nucleotides: TGCAGTGCTAGCGGGAGGAGTCTCGTGGACGAGCAGTACTTC.

The V and J genes are TRBV7-3 and TRBJ2-7; 8 nucleotides line up with TRBD2. The CDR3 is 16 residues long. Germline values: CDR1 SGHTA, CDR2 FQGTGA. J was trimmed by 3 bases and V by 0 bases; bases with no gene match: 7. The CDR3 DNA is TGTGCCAGCAGCTTAACGCCGGGACTAGGGGACTACGAGCAGTACTTC. This translates into CASSLTPGLGDYEQYF. The variable domain in full, with the rest retrieved from reference TRBV7-3 and TRBJ2-7, is GAGVSQTPSNKVTEKGKYVELRCDPISGHTALYWYRQSLGQGPEFLIYFQGTGAADDSGLPNDRFFAVRPEGSVSTLKIQRTERGDSAVYLCASSLTPGLGDYEQYFGPGTRLTVT.

The chain uses TRBV5-1 and TRBJ2-7, with unresolved D. Germline V gives CDR1 SGHRS, CDR2 YFSETQ. This CDR3 is built from 15 residues. Trimming took off 4 bases at V and 6 bases at J, with 20 bases between the two ends. CDR3 in DNA: TGCGCCAGCAGCCCATCCAGATACAGAGCTCCCGAGCAGTACTTC. Amino acid sequence: CASSPSRYRAPEQYF.

The rearrangement uses TRBV7-9 and TRBJ2-2; D not resolved. Germline V gives CDR1 SEHNR, CDR2 FQNEAQ (reference sequence). This CDR3 is built from 15 residues. The V and J ends lost 7 bases and 2 bases respectively, with 14 bases between them. CDR3 region: CASMPYKANTGELFF. CDR3 sequence (DNA): TGTGCCAGCATGCCTTATAAGGCAAACACCGGGGAGCTGTTTTTT.

The rearrangement links TRBV5-5 to TRBJ1-1, with D maybe TRBD1 (6 bases). The V gene's germline CDR1 is SGHKS and CDR2 YYEKEE (reference sequence). Trimming stripped 2 bases from V and 4 bases from J, with 18 bases between. This CDR3 spans 16 amino acids. CDR3 in DNA: TGTGCCAGCAGCTTAATATCTCCAGGGGTGGCCACTGAAGCTTTCTTT. The encoded protein is CASSLISPGVATEAFF.

This chain links TRBV24-1 with TRBJ1-2, with D unclear. Germline loops: CDR1 KGHDR, CDR2 SFDVKD. Trimming stripped 9 bases from V and 3 bases from J, with 10 bases between. The CDR3 contains 12 residues. The DNA of the CDR3 is TGTGCCACCTCTCCCAGAGACTATGGCTACACCTTC. Its translation: CATSPRDYGYTF.

V is TRBV5-1 and J is TRBJ2-7; tentative D call: TRBD1 (5 bases). Germline V gene sequence: CDR1 SGHRS, CDR2 YFSETQ. This CDR3 is built from 13 residues. Trimming left V 6 bases short and J 1 base short, with 11 bases between. CDR3 region: CASNPDRSYEQYF. CDR3 DNA: TGCGCCAGCAACCCAGACAGATCCTACGAGCAGTACTTC.

This chain uses TRBV7-6 with TRBJ2-5; tentative D call: TRBD1 (6 bases). Trimming pared 3 bases from V and 5 bases from J, leaving 13 bases between. This CDR3 is built from 14 residues. Germline V gene data show CDR1 as SGHVS and CDR2 as FNYEAQ. CDR3 sequence: CASSLQGQGETQYF. The CDR3 coding sequence is TGTGCCAGCAGCTTGCAGGGTCAGGGGGAGACCCAGTACTTC.

The chain carries TRBV28 and TRBJ2-5; 8 bases align to TRBD2. The V gene end was trimmed by 11 bases and the J gene end by 4 bases; junction bases not matched to a gene: 15. The V gene's germline CDR1 is MDHEN and CDR2 SYDVKM. This CDR3 contains 15 residues. The CDR3 reads CACLSGSSSGETQYF. In DNA form, the CDR3 reads TGTGCCTGTTTAAGCGGGAGTTCATCGGGAGAGACCCAGTACTTC.

The chain is built from TRBV4-2 and TRBJ2-1; D tentatively reads TRBD1 or TRBD2 (5 bases each). V was cut by 0 bases and J by 1 base, with 13 bases left in between. The length of the CDR3 is 17 residues. Germline loops: CDR1 LGHNA, CDR2 YNFKEQ. CDR3 protein: CASSQDWGRRSYNEQFF. For the CDR3, the DNA is TGTGCCAGCAGCCAAGATTGGGGACGGAGGTCCTACAATGAGCAGTTCTTC.

The chain uses TRBV30 and TRBJ2-1; 8 positions match TRBD2. The CDR3 consists of 16 residues. The germline V gene has CDR1 GTSNPN and CDR2 SVGIG (reference sequence). With 2 bases clipped from V and 1 base from J, the junction kept 7 bases outside the gene matches. CDR3 nucleotide sequence: TGTGCCTGGAGTCCAAAAGCGGGAGTTTCCTACAATGAGCAGTTCTTC. It yields the protein CAWSPKAGVSYNEQFF. Looking up the rest from reference TRBV30 and TRBJ2-1 gives the full variable domain: SQTIHQWPATLVQPVGSPLSLECTVEGTSNPNLYWYRQAAGRGLQLLFYSVGIGQISSEVPQNLSASRPQDRQFILSSKKLLLSDSGFYLCAWSPKAGVSYNEQFFGPGTRLTVL.

The chain combines TRBV3-1 with TRBJ2-7; TRBD2 agrees at 7 bases. The CDR3 loop spans 14 amino acids. Germline V gives CDR1 LGHDT, CDR2 YNNKEL (reference sequence). Trimming cost V 0 bases and J 6 bases; bases outside gene matches: 5. The CDR3 DNA reads TGTGCCAGCAGCCAAGAATCGAGCGGGACCGAGCAGTACTTC. Its translation is CASSQESSGTEQYF.

This clonotype was recorded only once. This chain uses TRBV5-1 with TRBJ2-7; D gene unclear. The CDR3 totals 12 residues. Trimming removed 5 bases from V and 2 bases from J, with 8 bases in between. Per germline, CDR1 SGHRS and CDR2 YFSETQ. CDR3 DNA: TGCGCCAGCAGGCTAGAGGCCTACGAGCAGTACTTC. Translating gives CASRLEAYEQYF.